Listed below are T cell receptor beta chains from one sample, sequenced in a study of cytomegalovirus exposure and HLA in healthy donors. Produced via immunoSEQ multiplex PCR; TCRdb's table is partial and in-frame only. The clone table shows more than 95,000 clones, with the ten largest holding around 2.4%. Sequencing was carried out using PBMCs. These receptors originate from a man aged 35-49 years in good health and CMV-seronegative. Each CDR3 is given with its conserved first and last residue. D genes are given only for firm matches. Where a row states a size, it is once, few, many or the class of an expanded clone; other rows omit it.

CDR3 protein: CASRDRATPLSAFF; CDR3 DNA: TGTGCCAGCAGAGACAGGGCCACCCCGCTGTCGGCTTTCTTT; J gene: TRBJ1-1; V gene: TRBV6-5; D gene: TRBD1; clone size: -
CDR3 protein: CASRREGLLGAFF; CDR3 DNA: TGTGCCAGCAGGAGAGAAGGACTCCTGGGGGCTTTCTTT; J gene: TRBJ1-1; V gene: TRBV6-1; D gene: -; clone size: -
CDR3 protein: CASDGAREKLFF; CDR3 DNA: TGTGCCTCTGACGGAGCTCGGGAAAAACTGTTTTTT; J gene: TRBJ1-4; V gene: TRBV30; D gene: -; clone size: -
CDR3 protein: CASSFSSGISEQYF; CDR3 DNA: TGTGCCAGCAGCTTCTCTAGCGGGATCTCCGAGCAGTACTTC; J gene: TRBJ2-7; V gene: TRBV11-3; D gene: TRBD2; clone size: -
CDR3 protein: CAWRSTGWANYGYTF; CDR3 DNA: TGTGCCTGGAGATCGACGGGGTGGGCTAACTATGGCTACACCTTC; J gene: TRBJ1-2; V gene: TRBV30; D gene: -; clone size: -
CDR3 protein: CARSPTTGPGELFF; CDR3 DNA: TGTGCCAGAAGCCCTACGACAGGACCCGGGGAGCTGTTTTTT; J gene: TRBJ2-2; V gene: TRBV5-3; D gene: -; clone size: -
CDR3 protein: CASSIDRGAGNEQFF; CDR3 DNA: TGTGCCAGTAGTATTGACAGGGGAGCTGGGAATGAGCAGTTCTTC; J gene: TRBJ2-1; V gene: TRBV19; D gene: TRBD1; clone size: -
CDR3 protein: CASSLDLAGISGNTIYF; CDR3 DNA: TGTGCCAGCAGCTTGGATTTGGCCGGGATCTCTGGAAACACCATATATTTT; J gene: TRBJ1-3; V gene: TRBV5-4; D gene: -; clone size: -
CDR3 protein: CASSDRDRGTTDTQYF; CDR3 DNA: TGTGCCAGCAGTGACCGGGACAGGGGTACTACAGATACGCAGTATTTT; J gene: TRBJ2-3; V gene: TRBV6-1; D gene: TRBD1; clone size: -
CDR3 protein: CSVGRQLMVNEQFF; CDR3 DNA: TGCAGCGTGGGCAGACAGCTAATGGTCAATGAGCAGTTCTTC; J gene: TRBJ2-1; V gene: TRBV29-1; D gene: -; clone size: -
CDR3 protein: CASSLWLADNVDTQYF; CDR3 DNA: TGTGCCAGCAGCTTATGGCTAGCGGACAATGTAGATACGCAGTATTTT; J gene: TRBJ2-3; V gene: TRBV7-9; D gene: TRBD2; clone size: -
CDR3 protein: CASSLAGGTSSYNEQFF; CDR3 DNA: TGCGCCAGCAGCTTGGCTGGCGGGACCAGCTCCTACAATGAGCAGTTCTTC; J gene: TRBJ2-1; V gene: TRBV5-1; D gene: -; clone size: -
CDR3 protein: CASSLQGSNSPLHF; CDR3 DNA: TGTGCCAGCAGCTTACAGGGTAGTAATTCACCCCTCCACTTT; J gene: TRBJ1-6; V gene: TRBV11-2; D gene: -; clone size: -
CDR3 protein: CASSYSPSGSRDTQYF; CDR3 DNA: TGTGCCAGCAGTTACTCGCCTAGCGGGTCCAGAGATACGCAGTATTTT; J gene: TRBJ2-3; V gene: TRBV6-5; D gene: TRBD2; clone size: -
CDR3 protein: CASTAAGGYEQYF; CDR3 DNA: TGCGCCAGTACCGCCGCAGGGGGATACGAGCAGTACTTC; J gene: TRBJ2-7; V gene: TRBV5-1; D gene: TRBD1; clone size: -
CDR3 protein: CASSQLNRDRGPKDTQYF; CDR3 DNA: TGTGCCAGCAGCCAACTAAACCGGGACAGGGGGCCAAAAGATACGCAGTATTTT; J gene: TRBJ2-3; V gene: TRBV7-8; D gene: TRBD1; clone size: -
CDR3 protein: CASSFDRVGTNTGELFF; CDR3 DNA: TGCGCCAGCAGTTTCGACAGGGTGGGAACGAACACCGGGGAGCTGTTTTTT; J gene: TRBJ2-2; V gene: TRBV10-1; D gene: TRBD1; clone size: -
CDR3 protein: CASSDYTITEAFF; CDR3 DNA: TGTGCCAGCAGTGACTATACTATCACTGAAGCTTTCTTT; J gene: TRBJ1-1; V gene: TRBV6-5; D gene: -; clone size: -
CDR3 protein: CASSRASAYEQYF; CDR3 DNA: TGTGCCAGCAGCCGGGCTAGCGCCTACGAGCAGTACTTC; J gene: TRBJ2-7; V gene: TRBV7-6; D gene: -; clone size: -
CDR3 protein: CASTAGAPYEQYF; CDR3 DNA: TGTGCCAGCACAGCGGGAGCCCCCTACGAGCAGTACTTC; J gene: TRBJ2-7; V gene: TRBV7-2; D gene: TRBD2; clone size: -
CDR3 protein: CASSRAGGSWEQYF; CDR3 DNA: TGTGCCAGTAGTAGGGCAGGGGGATCGTGGGAGCAGTACTTC; J gene: TRBJ2-7; V gene: TRBV19; D gene: TRBD1; clone size: -
CDR3 protein: CASTWGQGYGYTF; CDR3 DNA: TGTGCCAGCACCTGGGGGCAAGGGTATGGCTACACCTTC; J gene: TRBJ1-2; V gene: TRBV2; D gene: -; clone size: -
CDR3 protein: CASYGQGAGNEQFF; CDR3 DNA: TGTGCCAGCTACGGACAGGGGGCCGGGAATGAGCAGTTCTTC; J gene: TRBJ2-1; V gene: TRBV28; D gene: TRBD1; clone size: -
CDR3 protein: CATGLAAPLGEQYF; CDR3 DNA: TGTGCCACCGGACTAGCGGCCCCCCTGGGGGAGCAGTACTTC; J gene: TRBJ2-7; V gene: TRBV28; D gene: TRBD2; clone size: -
CDR3 protein: CASSVDVRGDSPLHF; CDR3 DNA: TGTGCCAGCAGCGTAGACGTTCGGGGGGATTCACCCCTCCACTTT; J gene: TRBJ1-6; V gene: TRBV9; D gene: -; clone size: -
CDR3 protein: CASSPPGDRDYTF; CDR3 DNA: TGTGCCAGCTCACCCCCAGGGGACAGGGACTACACCTTC; J gene: TRBJ1-2; V gene: TRBV18; D gene: TRBD1; clone size: -
CDR3 protein: CASSWGLAGGELFF; CDR3 DNA: TGCGCCAGCAGCTGGGGACTAGCGGGCGGGGAGCTGTTTTTT; J gene: TRBJ2-2; V gene: TRBV5-1; D gene: TRBD2; clone size: -
CDR3 protein: CASSLAGELGNTEAFF; CDR3 DNA: TGTGCCAGCAGCTTGGCAGGGGAATTGGGGAACACTGAAGCTTTCTTT; J gene: TRBJ1-1; V gene: TRBV5-6; D gene: -; clone size: -
CDR3 protein: CAVGGRGYNEQFF; CDR3 DNA: TGTGCCGTTGGGGGGAGGGGATACAATGAGCAGTTCTTC; J gene: TRBJ2-1; V gene: TRBV28; D gene: TRBD2; clone size: -
CDR3 protein: CASSQDLSSYNEQFF; CDR3 DNA: TGTGCCAGCAGCCAAGATCTAAGCTCCTACAATGAGCAGTTCTTC; J gene: TRBJ2-1; V gene: TRBV4-2; D gene: -; clone size: -
CDR3 protein: CASRRSGANVLTF; CDR3 DNA: TGTGCCAGCAGGCGCTCTGGGGCCAACGTCCTGACTTTC; J gene: TRBJ2-6; V gene: TRBV5-4; D gene: -; clone size: -
CDR3 protein: CASSSRGGLDNEQFF; CDR3 DNA: TGTGCCAGCAGCTCACGGGGGGGGCTGGACAATGAGCAGTTCTTC; J gene: TRBJ2-1; V gene: TRBV28; D gene: TRBD2; clone size: medium-sized
CDR3 protein: CASSLVGGKPSYEQYF; CDR3 DNA: TGTGCCAGCAGCTTAGTGGGGGGGAAACCTTCCTACGAGCAGTACTTC; J gene: TRBJ2-7; V gene: TRBV5-5; D gene: TRBD2; clone size: -
CDR3 protein: CASSPGTSGGVETQYF; CDR3 DNA: TGTGCCAGCAGTCCCGGGACTAGCGGCGGGGTCGAGACCCAGTACTTC; J gene: TRBJ2-5; V gene: TRBV5-6; D gene: TRBD2; clone size: -
CDR3 protein: CASSPTGGAGQPQHF; CDR3 DNA: TGTGCCAGCAGCCCGACAGGGGGCGCGGGTCAGCCCCAGCATTTT; J gene: TRBJ1-5; V gene: TRBV7-3; D gene: TRBD1; clone size: -
CDR3 protein: CASSLVGWSGELFF; CDR3 DNA: TGTGCCAGCAGCCTGGTCGGGTGGTCCGGGGAGCTGTTTTTT; J gene: TRBJ2-2; V gene: TRBV5-6; D gene: -; clone size: -
CDR3 protein: CASRPEGLGETQYF; CDR3 DNA: TGTGCCAGCAGGCCGGAGGGACTAGGGGAGACCCAGTACTTC; J gene: TRBJ2-5; V gene: TRBV28; D gene: TRBD2; clone size: -
CDR3 protein: CASSKSGAETQYF; CDR3 DNA: TGTGCCAGCAGCAAAAGCGGTGCGGAGACCCAGTACTTC; J gene: TRBJ2-5; V gene: TRBV7-9; D gene: -; clone size: -
CDR3 protein: CATAAQETQYF; CDR3 DNA: TGTGCCACAGCGGCACAAGAGACCCAGTACTTC; J gene: TRBJ2-5; V gene: TRBV7-9; D gene: -; clone size: -
CDR3 protein: CATGLAGVSYEQYF; CDR3 DNA: TGTGCCACCGGACTAGCGGGAGTCTCCTACGAGCAGTACTTC; J gene: TRBJ2-7; V gene: TRBV10-3; D gene: TRBD2; clone size: -
CDR3 protein: CASSQDYFRRRRSEAFF; CDR3 DNA: TGCGCCAGCAGCCAAGATTATTTTAGGCGGAGACGCTCTGAAGCTTTCTTT; J gene: TRBJ1-1; V gene: TRBV4-1; D gene: -; clone size: -
CDR3 protein: CASSGTGGNQPQHF; CDR3 DNA: TGTGCCAGCAGCGGGACAGGAGGCAATCAGCCCCAGCATTTT; J gene: TRBJ1-5; V gene: TRBV7-9; D gene: TRBD1; clone size: -
CDR3 protein: CASSLGSGRSYEQYF; CDR3 DNA: TGTGCCAGCAGCTTGGGTAGCGGGAGGTCGTACGAGCAGTACTTC; J gene: TRBJ2-7; V gene: TRBV7-9; D gene: TRBD2; clone size: -
CDR3 protein: CASTRLAGVGVNEQFF; CDR3 DNA: TGTGCCAGCACCAGGCTAGCGGGAGTTGGGGTGAATGAGCAGTTCTTC; J gene: TRBJ2-1; V gene: TRBV27; D gene: TRBD2; clone size: -
CDR3 protein: CARSLKHIKAGMSSYEQYF; CDR3 DNA: TGTGCCAGAAGCTTGAAACATATTAAAGCGGGAATGAGCTCCTACGAGCAGTACTTC; J gene: TRBJ2-7; V gene: TRBV7-5; D gene: -; clone size: -
CDR3 protein: CASSLVPSASSYNEQFF; CDR3 DNA: TGCGCCAGCAGCTTGGTTCCTAGCGCGAGCTCCTACAATGAGCAGTTCTTC; J gene: TRBJ2-1; V gene: TRBV5-1; D gene: -; clone size: -